This TCR beta chain derives from a study of memory CD4+ T cells and cytomegalovirus serostatus. Study context: This sample comes from healthy Belgian adults, under 10 CMV seropositive, 24 seronegative.

Comment on this clone: Its antigen is unknown.

V was cut by 4 bases and J by 0 bases, with 16 bases left in between. The CDR3 consists of 16 residues. Germline V gene sequence: CDR1 SGDLS, CDR2 YYNGEE. Repertoires were generated with immunoSEQ multiplex PCR, while TCRdb's copy carries only in-frame clones and drops some. The sample records 65,000 to 95,000 clones, around 80% being singletons. The sort gate was single viable CD3+CD4+CD8-CD45RO+ cells for memory CD4+ T cells. Findings of the study overall: Median bootstrapped AUC for CMV status was just over 0.94 originally, 0.75 to 0.91 US-trained. About 40% of the roughly 160 known CMV-associated TCRbeta sequences appeared in CD4+ memory. The CMV-associated TCR signature appears largely within the CD4+ memory repertoire.

Sequencing used memory CD4+ T cells from blood. The chain employs TRBV9 and TRBJ1-1; possible D gene TRBD1, 6 bases. The clonotype originates from an adult in good health and CMV-seronegative. For the CDR3, the DNA is TGTGCCAGCAGCTTTACAGGGAAAGGGATGAACACTGAAGCTTTCTTT. Translation: CASSFTGKGMNTEAFF.